This T cell receptor (beta chain) was captured in a study of T cell clones after liver transplantation. Study-wide background: Liver transplant recipients had immunosuppression withdrawal attempted within 2 years. As an antigen-independent comparator, third-party-reactive TCRbeta sequences came from pre-transplant mixed lymphocyte reactions.

A word on this clone: Its antigen is not identified.

TCRdb keeps only in-frame clones here, not all; method: immunoSEQ multiplex PCR. The sample yields some 110,000 clones, 90% seen once. Study outcomes and limitations: Circulating graft-donor-reactive CD4 TCRbeta sequences fell significantly post-transplant in most of the 8 subjects.

Germline CDR1 is SQVTM and CDR2 is ANQGSEA. CDR3 length: 13 amino acids. Trimming took off 7 bases at V and 4 bases at J, with 16 bases between the two ends. This sequence joins TRBV29-1 and TRBJ1-2; D perhaps matches TRBD1 (6 bases). This receptor was taken from a human patient who received a liver transplant. The graft donor may have contributed some T cells. The sample consisted of CD4+ T cells from blood, taken 12 months after liver transplant. DNA for the CDR3: TGCAGCGCCGGGCGGGGGCCGGTCTATGGCTACACCTTC. The encoded protein is CSAGRGPVYGYTF.